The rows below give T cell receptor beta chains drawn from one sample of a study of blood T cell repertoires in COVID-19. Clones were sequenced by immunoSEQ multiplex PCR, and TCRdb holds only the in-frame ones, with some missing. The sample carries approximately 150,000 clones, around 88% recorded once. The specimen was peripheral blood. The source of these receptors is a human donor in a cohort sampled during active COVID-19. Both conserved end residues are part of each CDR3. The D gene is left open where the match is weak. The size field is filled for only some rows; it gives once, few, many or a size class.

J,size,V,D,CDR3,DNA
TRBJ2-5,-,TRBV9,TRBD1,CASSEGASMETQYF,TGTGCCAGCAGCGAGGGGGCTTCAATGGAGACCCAGTACTTC
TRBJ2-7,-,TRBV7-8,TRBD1,CASGLGTEIYEQYF,TGTGCCAGCGGGTTAGGGACAGAAATCTACGAGCAGTACTTC
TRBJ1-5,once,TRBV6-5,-,CASRQNRVGQPQHF,TGTGCCAGCAGACAGAACAGGGTAGGTCAGCCCCAGCATTTT
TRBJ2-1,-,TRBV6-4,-,CASSLENQGHSEQFF,TGTGCCAGCAGTCTGGAAAATCAGGGGCATAGTGAGCAGTTCTTC
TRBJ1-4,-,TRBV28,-,CASSLYRGEGGLMAEKLFF,TGTGCCAGCAGTTTATACCGTGGGGAGGGGGGATTGATGGCTGAAAAACTGTTTTTT
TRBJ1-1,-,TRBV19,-,CASSINRNTEAFF,TGTGCCAGTAGTATAAATAGGAACACTGAAGCTTTCTTT
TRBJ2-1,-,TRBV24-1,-,CATSESPQVNFNNEQFF,TGTGCCACCAGTGAATCCCCACAGGTTAATTTTAACAATGAGCAGTTCTTC
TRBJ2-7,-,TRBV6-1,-,CASSELRWRNSYEQYF,TGTGCCAGCAGTGAACTAAGGTGGCGGAACTCCTACGAGCAGTACTTC
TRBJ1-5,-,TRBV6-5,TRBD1,CASSRTGYNQPQHF,TGTGCCAGCAGTCGGACAGGGTATAATCAGCCCCAGCATTTT
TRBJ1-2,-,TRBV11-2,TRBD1,CASSRDRGNYGYTF,TGTGCCAGCAGCCGGGACAGGGGAAACTATGGCTACACCTTC
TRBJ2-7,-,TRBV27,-,CASSSTVPQGLPIYEQYF,TGTGCCAGCAGTTCCACTGTCCCACAGGGTCTTCCTATCTACGAGCAGTACTTC
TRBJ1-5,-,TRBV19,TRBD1,CASSINRQGDQPQHF,TGTGCCAGTAGTATAAATCGACAGGGCGATCAGCCCCAGCATTTT
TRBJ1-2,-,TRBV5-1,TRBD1,CASSSDRANYGYTF,TGCGCCAGCAGCTCGGACAGGGCGAACTATGGCTACACCTTC
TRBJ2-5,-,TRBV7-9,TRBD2,CASSLSGGAETQYF,TGTGCCAGCAGCCTTAGCGGGGGGGCAGAGACCCAGTACTTC
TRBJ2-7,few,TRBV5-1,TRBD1,CASSLVGQGAGEQYF,TGCGCCAGCAGCCTTGTGGGACAGGGGGCAGGTGAGCAGTACTTC
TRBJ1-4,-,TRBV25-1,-,CASSERASVNEKLFF,TGTGCCAGCAGTGAGAGGGCCAGCGTTAATGAAAAACTGTTTTTT
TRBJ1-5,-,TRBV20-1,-,CSSSGGGEGNQPQHF,TGCAGTTCTAGTGGGGGGGGAGAGGGCAATCAGCCCCAGCATTTT
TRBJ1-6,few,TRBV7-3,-,CASSPWGGNSPLHF,TGTGCCAGCAGCCCCTGGGGGGGCAATTCACCCCTCCACTTT
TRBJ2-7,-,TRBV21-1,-,CASCRAEAYEQYF,TGTGCCAGCTGTAGAGCGGAGGCTTACGAGCAGTACTTC
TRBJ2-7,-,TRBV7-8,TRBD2,CASSLAGLASAYEQYF,TGTGCCAGCAGCTTAGCTGGACTAGCGAGTGCCTACGAGCAGTACTTC
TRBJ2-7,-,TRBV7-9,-,CASSLVAAASYEQYF,TGTGCCAGCAGCTTAGTAGCGGCCGCCTCCTACGAGCAGTACTTC
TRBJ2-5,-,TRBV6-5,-,CASSYSGETQYF,TGTGCCAGCAGTTACTCCGGAGAGACCCAGTACTTC
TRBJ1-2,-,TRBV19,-,CASSEGDYGYTF,TGTGCCAGTAGTGAGGGGGACTATGGCTACACCTTC
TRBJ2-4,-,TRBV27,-,CASSLAGENIQYF,TGTGCCAGCAGTTTAGCCGGGGAGAACATTCAGTACTTC
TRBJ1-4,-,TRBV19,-,CASSIPSGASNEKLFF,TGTGCCAGTAGTATACCCTCAGGGGCGTCTAATGAAAAACTGTTTTTT
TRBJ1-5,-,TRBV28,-,CASSYPGENQPQHF,TGTGCCAGCAGTTACCCGGGAGAAAATCAGCCCCAGCATTTT
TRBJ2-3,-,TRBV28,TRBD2,CASSSGTKDDTQYF,TGTGCCAGCAGTTCCGGGACTAAGGATGATACGCAGTATTTT
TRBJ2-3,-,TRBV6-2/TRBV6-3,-,CASSSRGGRNTDTQYF,TGTGCCAGCAGTTCGCGTGGGGGCAGAAACACAGATACGCAGTATTTT
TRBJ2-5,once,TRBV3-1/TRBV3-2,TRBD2,CASSQDWRWAGGQETQYF,TGTGCCAGCAGCCAAGATTGGCGGTGGGCGGGAGGCCAAGAGACCCAGTACTTC
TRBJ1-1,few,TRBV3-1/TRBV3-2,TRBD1,CASSPGQANTEAFF,TGTGCCAGCAGCCCCGGACAGGCTAACACTGAAGCTTTCTTT
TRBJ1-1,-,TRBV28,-,CASSLIRNTEAFF,TGTGCCAGCAGTTTAATCAGGAACACTGAAGCTTTCTTT
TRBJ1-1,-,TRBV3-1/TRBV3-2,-,CASSSRGVKVTEAFF,TGTGCCAGCAGTTCCAGGGGAGTGAAGGTCACTGAAGCTTTCTTT
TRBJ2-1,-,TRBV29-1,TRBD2,CSANPGLAYNEQFF,TGCAGCGCGAACCCGGGACTAGCCTACAATGAGCAGTTCTTC
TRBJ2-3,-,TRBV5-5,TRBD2,CASSLTGPGLAGGLTDTQYF,TGTGCCAGCAGCTTAACCGGTCCGGGACTAGCGGGAGGCCTCACAGATACGCAGTATTTT
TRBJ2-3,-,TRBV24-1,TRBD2,CATSDFAGEFTDTQYF,TGTGCCACCAGTGATTTTGCGGGAGAGTTCACAGATACGCAGTATTTT
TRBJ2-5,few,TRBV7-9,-,CASSVLQGRGETQYF,TGTGCCAGCAGCGTGCTACAGGGTAGGGGAGAGACCCAGTACTTC
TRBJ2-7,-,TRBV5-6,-,CASSASNEQYF,TGTGCCAGCAGCGCGAGCAACGAGCAGTACTTC
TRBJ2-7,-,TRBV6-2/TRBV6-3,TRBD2,CASSYSIESGGAYEQYF,TGTGCCAGCAGTTACTCGATCGAGAGCGGGGGGGCTTACGAGCAGTACTTC
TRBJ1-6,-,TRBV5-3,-,CARSLGGGIYNSPLHF,TGTGCCAGAAGCTTGGGAGGCGGGATATATAATTCACCCCTCCACTTT
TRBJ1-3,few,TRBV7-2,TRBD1,CASSLTGDGNTIYF,TGTGCCAGCAGCTTAACAGGGGATGGAAACACCATATATTTT
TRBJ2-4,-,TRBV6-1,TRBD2,CASSEGRWTSANKGDIQYF,TGTGCCAGCAGTGAAGGGCGGTGGACTAGCGCTAACAAGGGGGACATTCAGTACTTC
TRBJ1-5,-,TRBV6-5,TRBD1,CASRGTGHNQPQHF,TGTGCCAGCAGGGGGACAGGTCATAATCAGCCCCAGCATTTT
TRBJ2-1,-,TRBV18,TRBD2,CASSPSLAGGSRQFF,TGTGCCAGCTCACCCTCGCTAGCGGGAGGGAGTAGGCAGTTCTTC
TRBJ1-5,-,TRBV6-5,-,CASSNRGAPQHF,TGTGCCAGCAGCAACCGCGGAGCGCCCCAGCATTTT
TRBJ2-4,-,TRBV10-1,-,CASSETTDRLAKNIQYF,TGCGCCAGCAGTGAGACAACCGACAGGTTAGCCAAAAACATTCAGTACTTC
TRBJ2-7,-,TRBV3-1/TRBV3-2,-,CASSLFPIYEQYF,TGTGCCAGCAGCCTCTTCCCTATCTACGAGCAGTACTTC
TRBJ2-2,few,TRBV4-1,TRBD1,CASSQDFRTGNTGELFF,TGCGCCAGCAGCCAAGATTTCCGGACAGGGAACACCGGGGAGCTGTTTTTT